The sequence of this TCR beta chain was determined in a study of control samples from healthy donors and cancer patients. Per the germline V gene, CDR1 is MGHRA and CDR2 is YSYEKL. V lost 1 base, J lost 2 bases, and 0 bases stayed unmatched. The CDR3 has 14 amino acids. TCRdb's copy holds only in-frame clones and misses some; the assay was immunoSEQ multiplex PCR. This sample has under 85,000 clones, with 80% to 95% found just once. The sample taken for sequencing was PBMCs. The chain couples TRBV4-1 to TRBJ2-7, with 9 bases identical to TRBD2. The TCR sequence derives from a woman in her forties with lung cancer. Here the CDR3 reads CASSQGGGAYEQYF. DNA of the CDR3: TGCGCCAGCAGCCAAGGCGGGGGGGCCTACGAGCAGTACTTC.